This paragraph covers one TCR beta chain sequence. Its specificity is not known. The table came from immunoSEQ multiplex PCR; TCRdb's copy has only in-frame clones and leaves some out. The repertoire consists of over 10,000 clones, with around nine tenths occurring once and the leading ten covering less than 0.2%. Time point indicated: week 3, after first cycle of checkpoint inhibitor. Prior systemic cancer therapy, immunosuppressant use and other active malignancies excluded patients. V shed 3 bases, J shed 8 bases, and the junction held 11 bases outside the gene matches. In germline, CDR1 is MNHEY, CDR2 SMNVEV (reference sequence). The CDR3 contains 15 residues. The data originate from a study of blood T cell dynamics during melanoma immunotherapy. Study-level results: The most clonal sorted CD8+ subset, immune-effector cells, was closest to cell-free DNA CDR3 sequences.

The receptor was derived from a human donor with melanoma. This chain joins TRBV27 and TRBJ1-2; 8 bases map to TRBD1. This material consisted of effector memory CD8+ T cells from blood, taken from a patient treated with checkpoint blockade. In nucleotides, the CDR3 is TGTGCCAGCAGTTTGGCTGCGACAGGGGTGGGCGGCTACACCTTC. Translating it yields CASSLAATGVGGYTF.